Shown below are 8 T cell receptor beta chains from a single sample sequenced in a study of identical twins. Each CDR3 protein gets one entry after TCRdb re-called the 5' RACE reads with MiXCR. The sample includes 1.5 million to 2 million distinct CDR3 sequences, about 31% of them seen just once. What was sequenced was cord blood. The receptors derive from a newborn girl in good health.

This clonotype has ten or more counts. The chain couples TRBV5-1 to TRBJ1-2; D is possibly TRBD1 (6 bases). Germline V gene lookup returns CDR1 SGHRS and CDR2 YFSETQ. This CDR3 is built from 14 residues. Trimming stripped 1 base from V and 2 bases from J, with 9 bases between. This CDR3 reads CASSLKQGNYGYTF. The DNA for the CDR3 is TGCGCCAGCAGCTTGAAACAGGGAAACTATGGCTACACCTTC.

The CDR3 spells CASSSPSTYEQYF. The DNA for the CDR3 is TGTGCCAGCAGCTCCCCGTCCACCTACGAGCAGTACTTC. V and J are TRBV7-9 and TRBJ2-7; no reliable D call. Germline V gene lookup returns CDR1 SEHNR and CDR2 FQNEAQ (reference sequence). The CDR3 contains 13 residues. The V and J ends lost 4 bases and 2 bases respectively, with 9 bases between them. Combining the CDR3 with reference TRBV7-9 and TRBJ2-7 gives the whole variable domain DTGVSQNPRHKITKRGQNVTFRCDPISEHNRLYWYRQTLGQGPEFLTYFQNEAQLEKSRLLSDRFSAERPKGSFSTLEIQRTEQGDSAMYLCASSSPSTYEQYFGPGTRLTVT.

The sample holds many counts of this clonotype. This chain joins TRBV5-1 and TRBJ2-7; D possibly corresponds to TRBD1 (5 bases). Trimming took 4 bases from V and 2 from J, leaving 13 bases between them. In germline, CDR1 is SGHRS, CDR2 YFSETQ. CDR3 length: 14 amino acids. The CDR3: CASSPPTATYEQYF. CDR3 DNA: TGCGCCAGCAGCCCGCCGACAGCTACCTACGAGCAGTACTTC.

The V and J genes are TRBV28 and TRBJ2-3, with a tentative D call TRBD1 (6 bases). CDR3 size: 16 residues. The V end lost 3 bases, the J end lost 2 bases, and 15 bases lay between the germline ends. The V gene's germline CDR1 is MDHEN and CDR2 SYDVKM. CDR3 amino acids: CASSFGTIPSTDTQYF. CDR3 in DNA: TGTGCCAGCAGTTTTGGGACAATTCCCTCCACAGATACGCAGTATTTT.

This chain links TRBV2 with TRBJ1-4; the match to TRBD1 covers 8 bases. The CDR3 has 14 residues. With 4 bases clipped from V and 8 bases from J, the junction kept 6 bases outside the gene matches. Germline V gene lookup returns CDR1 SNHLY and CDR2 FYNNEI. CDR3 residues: CASSGGQGAEKLFF. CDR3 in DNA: TGTGCCAGCAGTGGTGGGCAGGGGGCCGAAAAACTGTTTTTT.

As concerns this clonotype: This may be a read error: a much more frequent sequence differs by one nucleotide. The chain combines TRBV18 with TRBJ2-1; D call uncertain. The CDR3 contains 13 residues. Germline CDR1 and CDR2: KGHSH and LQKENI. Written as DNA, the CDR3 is TGTGCCAGCTCACCACCGTCCTACAGTGAGCAGTTCTTC. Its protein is CASSPPSYSEQFF.

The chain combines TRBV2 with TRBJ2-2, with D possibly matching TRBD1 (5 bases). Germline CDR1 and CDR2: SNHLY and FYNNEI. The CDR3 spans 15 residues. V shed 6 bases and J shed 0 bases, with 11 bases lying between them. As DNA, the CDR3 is TGTGCCAGCAGCCTTGACAGCACGAACACCGGGGAGCTGTTTTTT. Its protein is CASSLDSTNTGELFF.

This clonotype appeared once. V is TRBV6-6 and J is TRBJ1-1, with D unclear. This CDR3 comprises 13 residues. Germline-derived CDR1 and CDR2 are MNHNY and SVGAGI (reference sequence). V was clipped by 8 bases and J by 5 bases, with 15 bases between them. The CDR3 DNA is TGTGCCAGCTATCCCGGAGGGAAAACTGAAGCTTTCTTT. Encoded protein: CASYPGGKTEAFF.